The 19 T cell receptor beta chains below come from one sample, sequenced in a study of siplizumab effects on memory and regulatory T cells (dated by TCRdb to between 2018 and 2021). The library relied on the immunoSEQ multiplex PCR assay. Entries here come from immuneACCESS through TCRdb and include only in-frame sequences with V and J called. Some clones fail to appear in such tables; in the studies checked, an unresolved V gene covers under half of the shortfall, and the cause of the remainder is unknown. Here the sample has 110,000 or so clones; 93% occur a single time. The leading ten clones occupy around 0.15% of the sample. Sample: non-Treg CD4+ T cells sorted from blood. Taken with the paper, the label for cell subset or site translates to: FACS-sorted unstimulated CD4+ non-regulatory T cells. These receptors were collected from a human donor in good health.

This rearrangement joins TRBV9 to TRBJ2-5; maybe TRBD1 (5 bases). Germline CDR1 is SGDLS and CDR2 is YYNGEE. Trimming cost V 0 bases and J 6 bases, with 12 bases left between them. The CDR3 is 14 residues long. The DNA of the CDR3 is TGTGCCAGCAGCGTAGGGGTAGGGGTAAAGACCCAGTACTTC. It translates to CASSVGVGVKTQYF.

CDR3 loop: CAWSVMRDQPQHF. As DNA, the CDR3 is TGTGCCTGGAGTGTTATGAGGGACCAGCCCCAGCATTTT. The J gene is TRBJ1-5, the V gene TRBV30; TRBD1 might be the D (5 bases). This CDR3 spans 13 amino acids. Germline V gives CDR1 GTSNPN, CDR2 SVGIG (reference sequence). Trimming took off 0 bases at V and 7 bases at J, with 10 bases between the two ends.

This sequence joins TRBV6-1 and TRBJ2-3; 8 bases align to TRBD2. The V segment lost 6 bases and the J segment 2 bases; nucleotides outside the gene matches: 7. CDR1 and CDR2 (germline): MNHNS, SASEGT. The CDR3 covers 15 residues. The CDR3 here is CASSFSGANTDTQYF. The CDR3 DNA is TGTGCCAGCAGCTTTAGCGGGGCGAACACAGATACGCAGTATTTT.

This chain uses TRBV2 with TRBJ1-4, with TRBD1 matching 8 bases. With V trimmed by 4 bases and J by 4 bases, 2 bases remained unmatched. The CDR3 spans 14 residues. The germline V gene has CDR1 SNHLY and CDR2 FYNNEI. In nucleotides, the CDR3 is TGTGCCAGCAGTGGGACAGGGCTTAATGAAAAACTGTTTTTT. Translation gives CASSGTGLNEKLFF.

The chain is built from TRBV6-1 and TRBJ1-5; D not resolved. The CDR3 is 17 residues long. Germline V gene data show CDR1 as MNHNS and CDR2 as SASEGT. V shed 0 bases and J shed 0 bases, with 12 bases lying between them. The CDR3, as DNA: TGTGCCAGCAGTGAAGCGCTTCGGTGGGGTAGCAATCAGCCCCAGCATTTT. Encoded protein: CASSEALRWGSNQPQHF.

The rearrangement joins TRBV6-6 to TRBJ2-3; 9 bases map to TRBD2. V shed 7 bases and J 3 bases; nucleotides not matched to a gene: 5. Looked up from germline, CDR1 is MNHNY and CDR2 is SVGAGI (reference sequence). The CDR3 contains 14 residues. The CDR3 bases are TGTGCCAGCACCCCCGGACTAGCGACAGATACGCAGTATTTT. Protein product: CASTPGLATDTQYF.

The genes are TRBV4-2 and TRBJ2-1; maybe TRBD2 (5 bases). The V end was cut by 6 bases, the J end by 5 bases, with 11 bases between. The CDR3 contains 13 residues. The germline V gene encodes CDR1 LGHNA and CDR2 YNFKEQ. The CDR3: CASRRTFNNEQFF. The CDR3 DNA follows: TGTGCCAGCAGGAGGACTTTTAACAATGAGCAGTTCTTC.

This sequence joins TRBV19 and TRBJ2-7; 11 nucleotides agree with TRBD1. There are 16 residues in the CDR3. Unmatched junction bases numbered 8, after V lost 4 bases and J lost 3 bases. Per the germline V gene, CDR1 is LNHDA and CDR2 is SQIVND (reference sequence). The CDR3 loop is CASSTSGTGGFYEQYF. DNA for the CDR3: TGTGCCAGTAGTACCTCCGGGACAGGGGGATTCTACGAGCAGTACTTC.

The CDR3 sequence is CASSLEGPHPGDEKLFF. Here the CDR3 DNA reads TGCGCCAGCAGCTTGGAGGGTCCCCACCCAGGGGATGAAAAACTGTTTTTT. The chain combines TRBV5-1 with TRBJ1-4; tentative D call: TRBD1 (6 bases). The V gene's germline CDR1 is SGHRS and CDR2 YFSETQ. The CDR3 contains 17 residues. The V and J ends lost 0 bases and 6 bases respectively, with 18 bases between them.

The chain carries TRBV15 and TRBJ1-2; a weak D match, TRBD1 (6 bases). Germline assignment: CDR1 LNHNV and CDR2 YYDKDF (reference sequence). Trimming shortened V by 8 bases and J by 4 bases, and 14 bases separated the two germline ends. The CDR3 runs to 13 residues. CDR3 amino acids: CATRPGEGYGYTF. CDR3 sequence (DNA): TGTGCCACCCGGCCAGGGGAGGGCTATGGCTACACCTTC.

This sequence joins TRBV7-3 and TRBJ1-1, with 8 bases matching TRBD1. Germline CDR1 SGHTA, CDR2 FQGTGA. The CDR3 consists of 14 residues. Germline trimming cut 5 bases from V and 5 bases from J; bases unmatched to any gene: 7. The DNA of the CDR3 is TGTGCCAGCAGCCCTCAGGGGGCTCAAACTGAAGCTTTCTTT. Protein: CASSPQGAQTEAFF.

This clone came up once. The chain joins TRBV9 to TRBJ2-1; TRBD2 agrees at 12 bases. The ends lost 0 bases at V and 8 bases at J; junction bases unmatched: 6. Germline loops: CDR1 SGDLS, CDR2 YYNGEE. The CDR3 covers 16 residues. The CDR3 sequence is CASSVVTSGGMDEQFF. The DNA of the CDR3 is TGTGCCAGCAGCGTAGTAACTAGCGGGGGGATGGATGAGCAGTTCTTC.

The CDR3 region is CASSTIWVNLGIDGANVLTF. The CDR3 coding sequence is TGTGCCAGTAGTACCATCTGGGTCAATCTCGGTATCGATGGGGCCAACGTCCTGACTTTC. This chain joins TRBV19 and TRBJ2-6; D gene uncertain. CDR1 and CDR2 from the germline V gene are LNHDA and SQIVND (reference sequence). V shed 4 bases and J shed 3 bases, with 25 bases lying between them. CDR3 length equals 20 residues.

This sequence joins TRBV7-6 and TRBJ2-7; possibly TRBD2 for D (5 bases). In germline, CDR1 is SGHVS, CDR2 FNYEAQ. The CDR3 extends over 12 amino acids. The V gene lost 6 bases and the J gene lost 7 bases, with 13 bases spanning the gap. Written as DNA, the CDR3 is TGTGCCAGCAGGGGCGAGGGTGGGGAGCAGTACTTC. It translates to CASRGEGGEQYF.

Only one count was recorded for this clone. The gene calls are TRBV11-3 and TRBJ1-1; weak D call: TRBD1 (5 bases). Germline V gene data show CDR1 as SGHNT and CDR2 as YENEEA. The CDR3 contains 13 residues. V gave up 5 bases and J gave up 1 base, with 8 bases separating them. The CDR3 here is CASSLDTNTEAFF. As DNA, the CDR3 is TGTGCCAGCAGCCTGGACACGAACACTGAAGCTTTCTTT.

This chain joins TRBV7-8 and TRBJ2-1; D uncertain. The germline V gene has CDR1 SGHVS and CDR2 FQNEAQ. Trimming took off 4 bases at V and 2 bases at J, with 12 bases between the two ends. This CDR3 comprises 15 residues. DNA for the CDR3: TGTGCCAGCAGCTCCCAACGCAGCCCCTACAATGAGCAGTTCTTC. Translated: CASSSQRSPYNEQFF. The whole variable domain, filled in from reference TRBV7-8 and TRBJ2-1, reads GAGVSQSPRYKVAKRGQDVALRCDPISGHVSLFWYQQALGQGPEFLTYFQNEAQLDKSGLPSDRFFAERPEGSVSTLKIQRTQQEDSAVYLCASSSQRSPYNEQFFGPGTRLTVL.

V is TRBV18 and J is TRBJ1-4; weak D call: TRBD1 (6 bases). The CDR3 loop spans 15 amino acids. V dropped 5 bases and J dropped 0 bases, with 10 bases sitting between them. Germline CDR1 KGHSH, CDR2 LQKENI. The DNA of the CDR3 is TGTGCCAGCTCAACCAGGGGTCCAACTAATGAAAAACTGTTTTTT. Its translation is CASSTRGPTNEKLFF.

This sequence joins TRBV10-3 and TRBJ1-1; a possible D gene is TRBD1 (5 bases). CDR1 is ENHRY, CDR2 SYGVKD, per germline. This CDR3 has 14 amino acids. The ends were cut back, 6 bases at V and 4 bases at J, with 15 bases in the middle. The CDR3 bases are TGTGCCATCAGCCCCAGGGACCCCATCACTGAAGCTTTCTTT. Translating it yields CAISPRDPITEAFF.

The chain has TRBV11-2 and TRBJ2-7; D is uncertain. V was clipped by 2 bases and J by 4 bases, with 12 bases between them. Germline assignment: CDR1 SGHAT and CDR2 FQNNGV. CDR3 length: 14 amino acids. The CDR3 sequence is CASSLILASYEQYF. CDR3 in DNA: TGTGCCAGCAGCTTAATACTTGCTAGTTACGAGCAGTACTTC.